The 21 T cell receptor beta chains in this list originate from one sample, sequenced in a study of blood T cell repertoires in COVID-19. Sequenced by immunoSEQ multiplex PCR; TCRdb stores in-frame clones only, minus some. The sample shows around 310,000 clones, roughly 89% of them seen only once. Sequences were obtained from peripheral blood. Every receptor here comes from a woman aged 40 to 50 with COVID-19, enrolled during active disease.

The CDR3 DNA is TGTGCCAGCGGGGACAGGGGCGGCTTGGGAGGGGCCAACGTCCTGACTTTC. The encoded protein is CASGDRGGLGGANVLTF. The chain is built from TRBV28 and TRBJ2-6; 10 bases are shared with TRBD1. The CDR3 is 17 residues long. Trimming took 8 bases from V and 4 from J; bases not matched to a gene: 11. The germline V gene encodes CDR1 MDHEN and CDR2 SYDVKM.

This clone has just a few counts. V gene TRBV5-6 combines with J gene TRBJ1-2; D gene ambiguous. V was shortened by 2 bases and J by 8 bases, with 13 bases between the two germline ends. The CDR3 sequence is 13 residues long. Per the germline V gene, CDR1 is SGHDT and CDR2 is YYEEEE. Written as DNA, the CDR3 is TGTGCCAGCAGCTTCGGGGAAGCCCGCGGCTACACCTTC. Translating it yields CASSFGEARGYTF.

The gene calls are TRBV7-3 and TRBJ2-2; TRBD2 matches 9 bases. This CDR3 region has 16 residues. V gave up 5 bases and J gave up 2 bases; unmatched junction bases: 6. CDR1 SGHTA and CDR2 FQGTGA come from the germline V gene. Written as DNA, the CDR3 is TGTGCCAGCAGCCATAGCGGGGGAGCAAACACCGGGGAGCTGTTTTTT. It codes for CASSHSGGANTGELFF.

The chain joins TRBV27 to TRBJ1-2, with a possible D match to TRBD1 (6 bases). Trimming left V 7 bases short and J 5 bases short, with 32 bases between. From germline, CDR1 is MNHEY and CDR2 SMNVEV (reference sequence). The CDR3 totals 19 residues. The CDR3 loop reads CASTPSPRGLLSSTYGYTF. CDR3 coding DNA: TGTGCCAGCACGCCCTCACCCAGGGGCCTTTTGAGTTCTACTTATGGCTACACCTTC.

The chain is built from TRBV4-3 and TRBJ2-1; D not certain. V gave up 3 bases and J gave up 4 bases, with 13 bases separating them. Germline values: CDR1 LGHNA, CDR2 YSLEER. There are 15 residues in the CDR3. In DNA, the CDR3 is TGCGCCAGCAGCCAGTCCCAACTGTATTACAATGAGCAGTTCTTC. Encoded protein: CASSQSQLYYNEQFF.

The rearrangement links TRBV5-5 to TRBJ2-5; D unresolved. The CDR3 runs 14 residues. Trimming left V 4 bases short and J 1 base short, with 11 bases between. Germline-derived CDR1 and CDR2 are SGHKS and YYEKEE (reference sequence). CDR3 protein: CASSRDYSQETQYF. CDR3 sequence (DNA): TGTGCCAGCAGCCGCGATTACTCCCAAGAGACCCAGTACTTC.

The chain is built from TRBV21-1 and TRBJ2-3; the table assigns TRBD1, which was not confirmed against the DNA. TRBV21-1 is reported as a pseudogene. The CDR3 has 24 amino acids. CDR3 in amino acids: CASSTVDPQKQGARVTGATDTQYF. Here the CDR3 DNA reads TGTGCCAGCAGTACCGTCGACCCCCAGAAACAGGGTGCCAGGGTCACCGGGGCCACAGATACGCAGTATTTT.

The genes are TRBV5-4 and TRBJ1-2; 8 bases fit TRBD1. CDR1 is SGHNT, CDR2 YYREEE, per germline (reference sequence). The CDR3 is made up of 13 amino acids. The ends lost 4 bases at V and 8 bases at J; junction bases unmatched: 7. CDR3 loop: CASSQATGVGYTF. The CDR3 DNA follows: TGTGCCAGCAGCCAGGCGACAGGGGTAGGCTACACCTTC.

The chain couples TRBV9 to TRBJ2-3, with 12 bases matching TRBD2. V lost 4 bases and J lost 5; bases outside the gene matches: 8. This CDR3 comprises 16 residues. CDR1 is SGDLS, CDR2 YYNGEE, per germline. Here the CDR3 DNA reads TGTGCCAGCAGCCCCCGGACTAGCGGGGCAAGAGATACGCAGTATTTT. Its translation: CASSPRTSGARDTQYF.

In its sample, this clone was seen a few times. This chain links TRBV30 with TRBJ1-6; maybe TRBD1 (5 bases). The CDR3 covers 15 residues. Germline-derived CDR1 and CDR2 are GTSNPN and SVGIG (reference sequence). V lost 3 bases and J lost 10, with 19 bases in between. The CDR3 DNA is TGTGCCTGGAGCGGACCGCAGGGCCCTGGGTCACCCCTCCACTTT. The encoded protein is CAWSGPQGPGSPLHF.

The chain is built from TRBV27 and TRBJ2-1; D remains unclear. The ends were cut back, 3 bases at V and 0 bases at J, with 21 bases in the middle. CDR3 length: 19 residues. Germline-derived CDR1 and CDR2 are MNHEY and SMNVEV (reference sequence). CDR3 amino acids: CASSFLIWVGSSSYNEQFF. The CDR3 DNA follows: TGTGCCAGCAGTTTTCTCATTTGGGTCGGGTCTAGCTCCTACAATGAGCAGTTCTTC.

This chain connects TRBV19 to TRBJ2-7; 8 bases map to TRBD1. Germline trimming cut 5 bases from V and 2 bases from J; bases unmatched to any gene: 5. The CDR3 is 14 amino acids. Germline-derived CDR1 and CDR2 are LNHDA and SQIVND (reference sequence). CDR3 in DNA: TGTGCCAGTAGTCGGGGGACAGGTACCTACGAGCAGTACTTC. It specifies CASSRGTGTYEQYF. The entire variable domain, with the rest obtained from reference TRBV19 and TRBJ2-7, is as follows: DGGITQSPKYLFRKEGQNVTLSCEQNLNHDAMYWYRQDPGQGLRLIYYSQIVNDFQKGDIAEGYSVSREKKESFPLTVTSAQKNPTAFYLCASSRGTGTYEQYFGPGTRLTVT.

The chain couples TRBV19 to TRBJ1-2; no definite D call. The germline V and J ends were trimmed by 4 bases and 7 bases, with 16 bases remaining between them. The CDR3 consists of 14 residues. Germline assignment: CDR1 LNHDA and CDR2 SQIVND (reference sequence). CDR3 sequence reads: CASSRWKTEAGYTF. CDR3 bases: TGTGCCAGTAGTAGGTGGAAGACGGAGGCTGGCTACACCTTC.

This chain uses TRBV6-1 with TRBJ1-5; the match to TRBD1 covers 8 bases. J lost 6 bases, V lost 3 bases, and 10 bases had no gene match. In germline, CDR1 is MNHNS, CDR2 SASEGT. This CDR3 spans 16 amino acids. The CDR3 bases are TGTGCCAGCAGTGACCGTGGACAGGGCTCCGGTCAGCCCCAGCATTTT. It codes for CASSDRGQGSGQPQHF.

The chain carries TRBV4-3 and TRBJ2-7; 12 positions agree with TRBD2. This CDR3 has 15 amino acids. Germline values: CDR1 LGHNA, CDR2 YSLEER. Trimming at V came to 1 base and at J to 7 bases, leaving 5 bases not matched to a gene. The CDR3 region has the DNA TGCGCCAGCAGCCAAGGACTAGCGGGAGCTGATGAGCAGTACTTC. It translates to CASSQGLAGADEQYF.

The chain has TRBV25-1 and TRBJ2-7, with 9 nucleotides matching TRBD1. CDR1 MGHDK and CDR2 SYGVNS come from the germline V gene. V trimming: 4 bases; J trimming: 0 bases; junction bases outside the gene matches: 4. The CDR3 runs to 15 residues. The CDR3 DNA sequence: TGTGCCAGCAGTGGGGGACAGGGATCCTCCTACGAGCAGTACTTC. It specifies CASSGGQGSSYEQYF.

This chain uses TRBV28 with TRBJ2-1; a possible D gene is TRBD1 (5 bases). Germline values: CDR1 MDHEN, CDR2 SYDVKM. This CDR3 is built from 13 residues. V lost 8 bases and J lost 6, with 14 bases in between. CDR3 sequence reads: CASRSKGANEQFF. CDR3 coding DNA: TGTGCCAGCCGCTCCAAAGGGGCCAATGAGCAGTTCTTC.

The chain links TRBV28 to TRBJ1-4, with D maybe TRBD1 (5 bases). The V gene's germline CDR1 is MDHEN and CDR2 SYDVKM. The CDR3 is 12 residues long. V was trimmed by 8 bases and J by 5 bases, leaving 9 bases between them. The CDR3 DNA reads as TGTGCCAGCGGACAACCGAATGAAAAACTGTTTTTT. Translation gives CASGQPNEKLFF.

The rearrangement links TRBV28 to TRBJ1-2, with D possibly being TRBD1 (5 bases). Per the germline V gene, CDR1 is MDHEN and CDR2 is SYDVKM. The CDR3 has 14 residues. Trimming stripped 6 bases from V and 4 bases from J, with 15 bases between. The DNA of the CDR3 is TGTGCCAGCAGCCTCCTTGACAGAGGCTATGGCTACACCTTC. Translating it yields CASSLLDRGYGYTF.

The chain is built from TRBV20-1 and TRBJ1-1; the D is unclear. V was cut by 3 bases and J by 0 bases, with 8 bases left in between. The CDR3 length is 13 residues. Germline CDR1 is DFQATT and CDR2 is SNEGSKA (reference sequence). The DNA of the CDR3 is TGCAGTGCTAGTGGGCAGTTGAACACTGAAGCTTTCTTT. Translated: CSASGQLNTEAFF.

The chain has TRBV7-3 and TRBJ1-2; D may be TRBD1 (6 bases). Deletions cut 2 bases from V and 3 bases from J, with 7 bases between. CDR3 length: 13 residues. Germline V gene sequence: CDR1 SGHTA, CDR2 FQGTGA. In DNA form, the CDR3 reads TGTGCCAGCAGCTTAGCAGGGGACTATGGCTACACCTTC. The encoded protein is CASSLAGDYGYTF.